This T cell receptor beta chain was profiled in a study of OX40 agonist ivuxolimab in advanced cancers. As for the study in general: Eligibility admitted prior anti-PD-1, anti-PD-L1 or anti-CTLA-4 therapy; about 42% had some.

Sequencing was performed with immunoSEQ multiplex PCR; in TCRdb, only in-frame clones are kept and a portion is missing. The profile covers about 78,000 clones, with roughly 80% appearing a single time and around 0.45% taken by the ten largest. This CDR3 is built from 14 residues. The ends lost 6 bases at V and 6 bases at J; junction bases unmatched: 8. Germline V CDR1 and CDR2: SNHLY, FYNNEI. This sequence joins TRBV2 and TRBJ1-1; 9 positions agree with TRBD1. This material consisted of CD4+ or CD8+ T cells sorted from blood, taken in a trial of the OX40 agonist ivuxolimab. The source of this sequence is an adult with an advanced solid tumor such as melanoma, head and neck, liver or kidney cancer. The CDR3 sequence is CASRQGQGEAEAFF. In DNA form, the CDR3 reads TGTGCCAGCAGGCAGGGACAGGGAGAGGCTGAAGCTTTCTTT.